The entry below gives a single T cell receptor beta chain sequence along with its context. J was trimmed by 3 bases and V by 1 base; bases with no gene match: 4. CDR1 SGHTS and CDR2 YDEGEE come from the germline V gene. This CDR3 comprises 15 residues. The sample is drawn from a study of T cell responses to AZD1222 COVID-19 vaccine. Profiled with immunoSEQ multiplex PCR; TCRdb holds only in-frame clones, not every one. The sample has under 140,000 clones; less than 95% are singletons. The origin of this receptor is an adult who received the AZD1222 COVID-19 vaccine. This chain uses TRBV5-8 with TRBJ1-5; 7 bases are a match to TRBD1. Here the sequenced sample was peripheral blood, taken 28 days after the second AZD1222 dose. The CDR3 region is CASSLYQGVNQPQHF. The CDR3 DNA is TGTGCCAGCAGCTTGTACCAGGGGGTCAATCAGCCCCAGCATTTT.